This T cell receptor beta chain emerged from a study of T cells in Graves' hyperthyroidism and ophthalmopathy. Trimming pared 0 bases from V and 1 base from J, leaving 9 bases between. CDR3 length equals 15 residues. Germline V gene sequence: CDR1 MNHNY, CDR2 SVGAGI (reference sequence). Newly diagnosed hyperthyroidism, duration under 2 months, in patients aged 18 to 65. Uncontrolled infection, other autoimmune disease, pregnancy or lactation disqualified patients from enrolment. The study based diagnoses on clinical symptoms, serum thyroxine and TRAb, thyroid ultrasound and orbital computed tomography. The CDR3 regions of TCR beta were amplified from RNA transcripts. The TCR CDR3 was amplified in a first-round RT-PCR using the HTBI primer set. TCRdb re-analysed the multiplex PCR reads in MiXCR, keeping a single row per CDR3 protein. The sample lists more than 550,000 distinct CDR3 sequences; 18% were seen once.

The TCR comes from a woman in her 50s with Graves' hyperthyroidism that later progressed to Graves' ophthalmopathy. The sample comprised blood. The genes are TRBV6-6 and TRBJ1-1; D not certain. The DNA of the CDR3 is TGTGCCAGCAGTTACTCCCTGACACAGAACACTGAAGCTTTCTTT. Protein sequence: CASSYSLTQNTEAFF.